This T cell receptor (beta chain) was identified during a study of cytomegalovirus exposure and HLA in healthy donors (TCRdb year 2017). Broadly, across the study: In an earlier analysis of approximately 640 of the donors, less than 350 Gb of sequence data and 95 million to 130 million unique TCR beta sequences from about 180 million T cells were reported. A later genetic analysis used genome-wide SNP genotypes for about 55% of the 666 donors, treating that subset as a discovery cohort. The number of donors typed differed by locus, with roughly 629-640 for A, B, C, DRB1 and DQB1, 522 for DQA1, over 600 for DPA1, and about 450 for DPB1. In a later analysis, previously published TCR beta repertoires from about 670 donors were re-analyzed and high-resolution HLA genotyping was added so that TCR occurrence patterns could be studied. In addition to the first cohort of around 670 subjects, a separate validation cohort of 130 or so different subjects was used. Of the roughly 400 genotyped donors, roughly 85% fell in the genetic ancestry cluster associated with self-reported Caucasian donors. To predict cytomegalovirus infection status, the study brought together high-throughput TCR immunosequencing, statistical association of individual TCRs with disease status, and machine learning. Class I and class II HLA loci were covered by the typing at four-digit resolution. On average, roughly 240,000 unique TCR beta nucleotide sequences were sequenced per donor among roughly 430 genotyped donors of the cohort, with roughly a sixth of those sequences being non-productive. The study aimed to test whether signatures of past pathogen exposure could be identified by cataloging public T cell receptors. Every discovery cohort repertoire had been produced on one sequencing platform. About five DR-DQ haplotypes were handled as single units for association and clustering, since linkage in the cohort was strong. About 330 gigabases of sequencing data and around 88 million unique TCR sequences made up an early release that covered some 640 HLA-typed donors. In the later analysis, no new phenotypic data were used to find candidate immune exposures; instead, reliance was placed on TCR beta sequences and their occurrence across donors. An earlier analysis of approximately 640 of the donors applied high-throughput TCR beta sequencing to assess whether each TCR beta V gene segment acted as functional or pseudogenic. Donor age, sex, ethnicity and CMV serostatus were collected together with the repertoire data. Using immunosequencing, the study profiled T cell repertoires from approximately 700 subjects and related those repertoires to cytomegalovirus serostatus. Overall study outcomes, separate from this receptor: According to a later analysis, TCR association rates differed among HLA loci, with DRB1 alleles showing the most associated TCRs and HLA-C alleles showing the fewest. In a later analysis, most CMV-associated TCR beta chains were found to appear HLA-restricted, with HLA associations seemingly driven largely by CMV exposure. The study listed over 150 TCR beta chains as associated with cytomegalovirus. This cohort had only TCR beta chains sequenced, and the lack of alpha or paired-chain data limited which features could be detected. A later analysis reported that several top co-occurrence clusters appeared linked to parvovirus B19, influenza, CMV and Epstein-Barr virus. Most TCR sequences were seen in very few donors, while some public TCRs were found in many individuals. In a later analysis, HLA-associated TCR beta chains were found to be more clonally expanded and to have lower generation probabilities than equally common non-associated chains. V-gene and J-gene trimming of TCR beta chains was associated with a missense DCLRE1C variant in a later genetic analysis, and the association was replicated in an independent cohort. According to the authors, the approach could potentially be generalized to other disease states and immunological phenotypes. Linkage disequilibrium might explain the correlated functional status among segregating V segments, but an unknown experimental factor could not be ruled out. According to a later genetic analysis, donors in an Asian-associated ancestry cluster had fewer N-insertions in productive TCRs than the approximately 610-donor mean. Broadly in line with IMGT annotations, most TCR beta V segments showed up in productive rearrangements about 87% or about 30% of the time in an earlier analysis of around 550 of the donors. A cluster of highly shared sequence variants was judged likely to be a technical artifact of the sequencing pipeline. When HLA alleles, especially DR and DQ, strongly co-occurred, TCR associations were difficult to assign to individual alleles. A further reported finding was that TCR beta sequences accurately predicted the HLA-A and HLA-B alleles for most subjects in the first cohort. The only immune exposure information available for the cohort was CMV serostatus. A later analysis associated roughly 17,000 TCR beta sequences with specific HLA alleles at a false discovery rate of 0.05. Some IMGT-functional V segments, including TRBV6-2 and TRBV6-3, could not be distinguished by the 87-base-pair reads and were therefore excluded. Presence/absence analyses assumed roughly uniform sequencing depth across donors, an assumption that may not hold. Some 16 rarely observed V segments, including chromosome 9 orphons, were excluded from the earlier analysis of a few hundred of the donors because counts were too low. Because HLA typing was unavailable for some donors at each locus, only the typed subset was used in association tests. In both the original and validation cohorts, the classifier was reported to diagnose cytomegalovirus status with high specificity and sensitivity. In vitro tests confirmed that a few of the cytomegalovirus-associated TCR beta chains recognize cytomegalovirus antigens.

Library method: the immunoSEQ multiplex PCR assay. For the multiplex PCR, a mixture combining 60 forward primers for TCR Vbeta segments and 13 reverse primers for TCR Jbeta segments was used. The CDR3 region of rearranged TCR beta genes was amplified from genomic DNA by a multiplex PCR assay. On the Illumina HiSeq System, the amplified TCR beta libraries were sequenced as 87-base-pair reads. The original pipeline was this. Across the 670 or so repertoires, a later analysis counted roughly 77 million unique TCR beta chains, around 11 million of which were shared by at least two donors. To remove PCR and sequencing errors, raw reads were error-corrected and collapsed into unique sequences using a nearest-neighbor algorithm that merged closely related sequences. V, D and J gene segments were assigned by aligning CDR3 sequences to IMGT reference sequences. Each retained sequence needed at least a six-nucleotide match to both a V gene segment and a J gene segment. Rearrangements were classified as productive when the CDR3 lacked stop codons and remained in frame with V and J, and all other rearrangements were classified as non-productive. CDR3 was defined by IMGT convention, running from the second conserved V-encoded cysteine to the conserved J-encoded phenylalanine. In an earlier analysis of more than 550 of the donors, sequences lacking an unambiguous match to a single V gene segment were excluded. An earlier analysis of over 450 of the donors classified V segments as functional when productive rearrangements were above 56.7% and as segregating when the standard deviation between donors was above 5%. A statistical classification framework was developed to diagnose cytomegalovirus status using the catalog of TCR beta chain sequences. V and J gene assignment, in a later analysis, came from comparing TCR nucleotide sequences with IMGT/GENE-DB human TR gene sequences. In a later analysis, CDR3 sequences and most-parsimonious VDJ recombination scenarios were assigned using the TCRdist pipeline. In a later analysis, each TCR beta chain was defined by its CDR3 amino acid sequence together with its V-gene family, and reads lacking a unique V-gene family were excluded. As a way to deal with suspected cross-contamination and a sequencing artifact, a later analysis dropped nearly 600 nucleotide sequences that were highly shared and had low generation probability. A later analysis calculated a clonal expansion index for each public chain from normalized within-repertoire ranks of inferred template counts. Generation probabilities in a later analysis came from a VDJ recombination model fitted to out-of-frame rearrangements, and those results were checked against IGoR. In a later analysis, hypergeometric tests were used to score TCR-TCR, TCR-HLA and TCR-CMV co-occurrence, with a repertoire-size bias correction applied to TCR pairs. To estimate false discovery rates, a later analysis permuted the HLA or CMV assignments 20 times. In a later analysis, co-occurring TCRs were grouped using DBSCAN, with TCRdist sequence similarity added in when clustering inside HLA-allele-positive subsets. Co-occurrence clustering excluded repertoires with fewer than 30,000 or more than 120,000 public chains, plus five with anomalous nucleotide sharing. TCRdb retrieved this table from immuneACCESS and kept in-frame rearrangements only. Not all clones are present; in checked studies, unresolved V genes account for under half, and no reason is known for the remainder. The DNA was the basis for D and trimming; V, J and clone size are from that table. The sample table contains roughly 160,000 clones; only one count was recorded for around 80% of them. Roughly 7.6% of the sample lies in the top ten.

CDR1 SGHRS and CDR2 YFSETQ are derived from the germline V gene. V ends up 5 bases short and J 0 bases short, with an unmatched junction base count of 7. Its CDR3 holds 15 amino acids, cysteine through phenylalanine. The retained sequence is limited to the CDR3, 45 bases, with the frame set at the first base. The cohort comprised fewer than 700 healthy bone marrow donors. At the time of sampling, every cohort member was nominally healthy, though immune exposures that went unrecorded were likely present. The donor tested CMV seropositive, placing the donor among the 250 to 350 seropositive members of the cohort. Each donor provided a peripheral blood sample, and peripheral blood mononuclear cells were used for TCR beta sequencing. The Qiagen DNeasy Blood Extraction Kit was used to extract genomic DNA from the blood cell samples. This clone was recorded once. This clone's antigen is unknown. The record has no base qualities; no much larger clone is one base away.

This TCR derives from a woman in her twenties or thirties in good health and CMV-seropositive. The rearrangement joined TRBV5-1 to TRBJ2-5, with 7 bases in between that match TRBD2. Input material: PBMCs. The CDR3 protein: CASSWTSSYQETQYF. The nucleotide sequence is TGCGCCAGCAGTTGGACTAGTAGTTACCAAGAGACCCAGTACTTC. This CDR3, with the reference TRBV5-1 and TRBJ2-5 proteins standing in past its ends, gives the full variable domain KAGVTQTPRYLIKTRGQQVTLSCSPISGHRSVSWYQQTPGQGLQFLFEYFSETQRNKGNFPGRFSGRQFSNSRSEMNVSTLELGDSALYLCASSWTSSYQETQYFGPGTRLLVL.